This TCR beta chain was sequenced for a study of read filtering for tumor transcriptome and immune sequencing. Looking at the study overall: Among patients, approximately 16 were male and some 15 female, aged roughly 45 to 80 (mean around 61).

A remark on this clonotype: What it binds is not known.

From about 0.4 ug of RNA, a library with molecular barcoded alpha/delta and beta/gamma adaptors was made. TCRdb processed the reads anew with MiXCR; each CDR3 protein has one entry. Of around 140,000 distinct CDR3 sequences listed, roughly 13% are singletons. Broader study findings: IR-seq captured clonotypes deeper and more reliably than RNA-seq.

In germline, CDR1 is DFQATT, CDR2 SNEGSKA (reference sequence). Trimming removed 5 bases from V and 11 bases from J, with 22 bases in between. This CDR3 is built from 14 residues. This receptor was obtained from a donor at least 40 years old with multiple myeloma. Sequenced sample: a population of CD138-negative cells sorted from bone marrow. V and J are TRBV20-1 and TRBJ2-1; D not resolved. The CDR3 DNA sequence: TGCAGTGCTGATAGGGCCTTCTCCTACAACAAGCAGTTCTTC. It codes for CSADRAFSYNKQFF.